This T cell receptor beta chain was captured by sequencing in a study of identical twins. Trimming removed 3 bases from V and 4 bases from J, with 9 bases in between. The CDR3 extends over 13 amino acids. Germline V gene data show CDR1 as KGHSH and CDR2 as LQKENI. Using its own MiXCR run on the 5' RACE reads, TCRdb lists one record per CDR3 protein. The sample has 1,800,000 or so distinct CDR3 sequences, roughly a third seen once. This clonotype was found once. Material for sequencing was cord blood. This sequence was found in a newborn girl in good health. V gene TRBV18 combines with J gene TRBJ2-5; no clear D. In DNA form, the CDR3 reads TGTGCCAGCTCACCGGGATTTCGAGAGACCCAGTACTTC. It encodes CASSPGFRETQYF.